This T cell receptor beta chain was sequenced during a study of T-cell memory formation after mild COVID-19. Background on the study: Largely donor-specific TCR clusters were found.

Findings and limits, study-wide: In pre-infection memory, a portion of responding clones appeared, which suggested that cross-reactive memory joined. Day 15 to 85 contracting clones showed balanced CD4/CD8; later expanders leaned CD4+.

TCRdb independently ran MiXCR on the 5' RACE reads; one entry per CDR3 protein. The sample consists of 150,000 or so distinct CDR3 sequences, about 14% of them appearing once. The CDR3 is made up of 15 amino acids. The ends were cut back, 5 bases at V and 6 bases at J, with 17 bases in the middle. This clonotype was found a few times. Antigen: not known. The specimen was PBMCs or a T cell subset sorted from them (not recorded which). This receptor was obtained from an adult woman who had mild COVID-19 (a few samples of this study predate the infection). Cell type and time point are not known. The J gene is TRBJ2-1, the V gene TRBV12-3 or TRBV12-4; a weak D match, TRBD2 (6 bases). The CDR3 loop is CASSGGTYRGNEQFF. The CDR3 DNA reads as TGTGCCAGCAGTGGGGGGACTTATAGGGGCAATGAGCAGTTCTTC.